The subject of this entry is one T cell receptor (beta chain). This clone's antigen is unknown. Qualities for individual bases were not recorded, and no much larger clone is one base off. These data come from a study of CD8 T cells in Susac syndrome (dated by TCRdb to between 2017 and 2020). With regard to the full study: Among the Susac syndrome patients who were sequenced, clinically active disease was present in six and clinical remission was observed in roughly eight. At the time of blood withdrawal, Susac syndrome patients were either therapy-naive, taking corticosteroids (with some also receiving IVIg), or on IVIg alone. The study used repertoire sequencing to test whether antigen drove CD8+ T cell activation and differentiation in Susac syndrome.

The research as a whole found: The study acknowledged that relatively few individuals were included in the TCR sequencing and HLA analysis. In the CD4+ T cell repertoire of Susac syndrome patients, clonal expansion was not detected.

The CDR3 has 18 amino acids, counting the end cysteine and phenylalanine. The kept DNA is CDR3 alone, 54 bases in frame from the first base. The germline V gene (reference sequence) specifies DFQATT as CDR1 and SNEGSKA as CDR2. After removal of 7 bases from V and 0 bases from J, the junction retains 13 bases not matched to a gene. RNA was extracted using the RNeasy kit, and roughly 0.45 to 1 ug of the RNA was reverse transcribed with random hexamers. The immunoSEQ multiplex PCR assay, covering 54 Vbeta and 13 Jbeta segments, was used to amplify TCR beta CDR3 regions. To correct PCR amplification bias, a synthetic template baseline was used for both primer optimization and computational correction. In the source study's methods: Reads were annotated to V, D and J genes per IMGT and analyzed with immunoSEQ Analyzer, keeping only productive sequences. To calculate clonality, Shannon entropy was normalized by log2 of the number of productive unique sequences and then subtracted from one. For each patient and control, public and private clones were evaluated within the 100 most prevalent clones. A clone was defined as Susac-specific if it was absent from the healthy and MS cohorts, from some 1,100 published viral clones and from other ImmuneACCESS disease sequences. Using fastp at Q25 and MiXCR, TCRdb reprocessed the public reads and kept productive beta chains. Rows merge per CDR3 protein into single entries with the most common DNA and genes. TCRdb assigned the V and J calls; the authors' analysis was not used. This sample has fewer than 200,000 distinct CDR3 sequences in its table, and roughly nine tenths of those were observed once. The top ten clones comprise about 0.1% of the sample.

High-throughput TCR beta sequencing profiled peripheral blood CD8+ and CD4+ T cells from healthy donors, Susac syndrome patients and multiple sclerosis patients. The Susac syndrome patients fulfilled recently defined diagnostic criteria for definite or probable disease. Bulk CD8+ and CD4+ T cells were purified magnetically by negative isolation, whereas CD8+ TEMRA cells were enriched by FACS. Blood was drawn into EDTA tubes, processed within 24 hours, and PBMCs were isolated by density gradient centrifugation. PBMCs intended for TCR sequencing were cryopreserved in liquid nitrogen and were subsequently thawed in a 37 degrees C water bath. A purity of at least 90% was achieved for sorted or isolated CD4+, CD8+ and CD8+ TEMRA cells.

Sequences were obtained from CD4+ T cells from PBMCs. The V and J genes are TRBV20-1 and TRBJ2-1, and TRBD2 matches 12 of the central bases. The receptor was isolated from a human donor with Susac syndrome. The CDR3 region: CSVRGLAGGLSSYNEQFF. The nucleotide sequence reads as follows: TGCAGTGTAAGAGGGCTAGCGGGAGGGTTGAGCTCCTACAATGAGCAGTTCTTC.